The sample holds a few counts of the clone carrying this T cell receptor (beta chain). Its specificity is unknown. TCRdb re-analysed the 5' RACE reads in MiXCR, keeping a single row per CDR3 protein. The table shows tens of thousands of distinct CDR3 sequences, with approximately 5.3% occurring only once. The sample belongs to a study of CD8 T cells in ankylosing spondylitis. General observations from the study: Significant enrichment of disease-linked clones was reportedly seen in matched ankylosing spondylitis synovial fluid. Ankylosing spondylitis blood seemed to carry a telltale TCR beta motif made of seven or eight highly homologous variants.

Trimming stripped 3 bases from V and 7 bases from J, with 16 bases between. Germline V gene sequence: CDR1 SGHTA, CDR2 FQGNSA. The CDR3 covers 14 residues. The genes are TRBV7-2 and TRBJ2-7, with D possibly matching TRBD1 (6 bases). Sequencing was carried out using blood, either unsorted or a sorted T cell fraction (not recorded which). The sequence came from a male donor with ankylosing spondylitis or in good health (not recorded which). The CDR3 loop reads CASSFETGPGEQYF. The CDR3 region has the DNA TGTGCCAGCAGCTTCGAGACAGGTCCGGGTGAGCAGTACTTC.